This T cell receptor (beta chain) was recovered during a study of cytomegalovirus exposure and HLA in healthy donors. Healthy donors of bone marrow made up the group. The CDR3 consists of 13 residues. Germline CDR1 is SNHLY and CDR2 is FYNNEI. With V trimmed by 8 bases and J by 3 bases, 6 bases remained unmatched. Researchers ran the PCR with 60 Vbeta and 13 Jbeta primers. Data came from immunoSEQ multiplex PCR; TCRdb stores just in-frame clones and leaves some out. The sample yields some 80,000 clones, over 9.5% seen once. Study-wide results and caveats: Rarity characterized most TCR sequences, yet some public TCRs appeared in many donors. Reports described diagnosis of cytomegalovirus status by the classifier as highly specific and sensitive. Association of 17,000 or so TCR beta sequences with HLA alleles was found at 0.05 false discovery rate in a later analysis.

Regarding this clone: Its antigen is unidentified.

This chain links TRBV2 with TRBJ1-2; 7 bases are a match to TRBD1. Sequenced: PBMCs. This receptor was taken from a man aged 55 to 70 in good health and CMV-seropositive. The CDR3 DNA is TGTGCCAGCCGACAGGGCTTAGACTATGGCTACACCTTC. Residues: CASRQGLDYGYTF. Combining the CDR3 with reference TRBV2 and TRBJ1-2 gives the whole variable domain EPEVTQTPSHQVTQMGQEVILRCVPISNHLYFYWYRQILGQKVEFLVSFYNNEISEKSEIFDDQFSVERPDGSNFTLKIRSTKLEDSAMYFCASRQGLDYGYTFGSGTRLTVV.